This record concerns one T cell receptor (beta chain) sequence. Its antigen is undetermined. These data originate in a study of monozygotic twins with cystic fibrosis. The overall study: With about 16 PCR cycles, barcoded libraries came from around 2.9 micrograms of fragmented DNA. Findings and limits, study-wide: The repertoire was suggested to be naive-dominated, clonality median around 0.01. In 13 of 16 pairs, V gene usage was closest to the co-twin's.

Data came from immunoSEQ multiplex PCR; TCRdb stores just in-frame clones and leaves some out. The table lists 30,000 to 40,000 clones, approximately 72% of them singletons. Losses at the gene ends were 2 bases for V and 8 bases for J; bases not matched to a gene: 9. This CDR3 has 16 amino acids. The germline V gene has CDR1 SGDLS and CDR2 YYNGEE. V is TRBV9 and J is TRBJ1-4, with 10 bases identical to TRBD1. Sequencing used blood. The receptor's source is a girl aged 5 to 17 with cystic fibrosis. This chain's CDR3 is CASSVEPGQGNEKLFF. CDR3 nucleotides: TGTGCCAGCAGCGTGGAGCCGGGACAGGGGAACGAAAAACTGTTTTTT.